Sequencing of this TCR beta chain was carried out in a study of blood T cell repertoires in COVID-19. Study details: Whether acute or convalescent, the COVID-19 samples came from the United States, Italy and Spain.

Between the trimmed V and J ends, which lost 0 bases and 7 bases, there was a span of 13 bases. Per germline, CDR1 SGHDT and CDR2 YYEEEE. This CDR3 is 14 amino acids long. Sequencing was performed with immunoSEQ multiplex PCR; in TCRdb, only in-frame clones are kept and a portion is missing. The repertoire holds around 250,000 clones, with just over 85% as singletons. Sample: peripheral blood. The receptor was derived from a man younger than 45 who had recovered from COVID-19. The rearrangement links TRBV5-6 to TRBJ1-1, with a weak D call TRBD1 (6 bases). The CDR3 reads CASSLGTEVNEAFF. CDR3 in DNA: TGTGCCAGCAGCTTGGGGACAGAGGTGAATGAAGCTTTCTTT.